Sequencing of this TCR beta chain was carried out in a study of blood T cell repertoires in COVID-19. Study at large: Sites across the United States, Italy and Spain contributed samples from acute and convalescent COVID-19. From T cells, B-cell-depleted T cells, or PBMCs came the material, which was cDNA or gDNA.

Generated by immunoSEQ multiplex PCR, the TCRdb table keeps only in-frame clones and is missing some. Of around 300,000 clones in the sample, 90% were seen once. Cohorts were based on clinical histories the participants reported. The germline V gene encodes CDR1 SGHAT and CDR2 FQNNGV. This CDR3 has 17 amino acids. V was pared by 5 bases and J by 7 bases, with 15 bases of the junction left unmatched. The sequenced material came from PBMCs or T cells enriched from blood (not recorded which). The chain employs TRBV11-2 and TRBJ2-5; TRBD1 agrees at 11 bases. The receptor was isolated from a woman aged 18 to 35 with acute COVID-19. CDR3 protein: CASSIRPGQGEGGTQYF. The DNA for the CDR3 is TGTGCCAGCAGCATACGACCGGGACAGGGGGAAGGGGGGACCCAGTACTTC. The full variable domain, completed using reference TRBV11-2 and TRBJ2-5, is EAGVAQSPRYKIIEKRQSVAFWCNPISGHATLYWYQQILGQGPKLLIQFQNNGVVDDSQLPKDRFSAERLKGVDSTLKIQPAKLEDSAVYLCASSIRPGQGEGGTQYFGPGTRLLVL.